The clone carrying this T cell receptor beta chain has only a few counts. Authors' analysis steps: The assay estimated nucleated cells by amplifying reference gene primers. TCRdb's table, derived via immunoSEQ multiplex PCR, lists solely in-frame clones and lacks some. V and J calls and clone size are copied from that table; D and trimming were computed from the DNA. The repertoire holds approximately 230,000 clones, approximately 90% seen once, with 3% to 3.5% in the top ten. The data were taken from a study of blood T cell repertoires in COVID-19. On the study more broadly: T cells, B-cell-depleted T cells, or PBMCs provided the cDNA or gDNA that served as material.

The receptor's source is a man aged 18 to 30 with active or convalescent COVID-19. Sequenced input: peripheral blood.

The CDR3 bases are TGTGCCAGCACTAAGGGACAGTTGTATAGCAATCAGCCCCAGCATTTT. Its protein product is CASTKGQLYSNQPQHF. V gene TRBV2 combines with J gene TRBJ1-5; 7 bases line up with TRBD1. There are 16 residues in the CDR3. Germline CDR1 is SNHLY and CDR2 is FYNNEI. The junction had 9 bases not matched to a gene; V was cut back by 7 bases and J by 0 bases.